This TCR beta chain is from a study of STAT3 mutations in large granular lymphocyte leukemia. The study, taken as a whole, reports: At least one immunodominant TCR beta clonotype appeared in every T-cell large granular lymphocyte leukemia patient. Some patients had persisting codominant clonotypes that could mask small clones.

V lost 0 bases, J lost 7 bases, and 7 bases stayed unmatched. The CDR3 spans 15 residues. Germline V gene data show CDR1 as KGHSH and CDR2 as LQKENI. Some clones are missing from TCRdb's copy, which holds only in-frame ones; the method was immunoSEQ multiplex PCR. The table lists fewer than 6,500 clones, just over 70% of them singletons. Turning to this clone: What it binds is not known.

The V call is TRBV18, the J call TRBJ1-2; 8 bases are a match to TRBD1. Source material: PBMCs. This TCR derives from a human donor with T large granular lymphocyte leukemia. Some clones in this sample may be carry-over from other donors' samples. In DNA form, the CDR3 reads TGTGCCAGCTCACCACCCGGACAGGGCGGCATTGGCTACACCTTC. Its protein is CASSPPGQGGIGYTF.